A selection of T cell receptor beta chains follows, all from one sample in a study of cytomegalovirus exposure and HLA in healthy donors. TCRdb keeps only in-frame clones here, not all; method: immunoSEQ multiplex PCR. The sample contains over 100,000 clones, roughly 90% of which appear only once. Sequencing was done on a sample of PBMCs. The origin of the receptors is a woman between 18 and 29 years old in good health and CMV-seropositive. CDR3s include the opening cysteine and the closing phenylalanine or tryptophan. The D gene is left open where the match is weak. Size values are once, few and many counts, or a class for expanded clones, and some rows have none.

d_gene	v_gene	abundance	j_gene	CDR3nt	CDR3aa
NA	TRBV5-6	NA	TRBJ1-2	TGTGCCAGCACCCAGGAGGGACCGACGTATGGCTACACCTTC	CASTQEGPTYGYTF
NA	TRBV6-1	NA	TRBJ1-2	TGTGCCAGCAGGGACTCCCCGGCTCCTTATGGCTACACCTTC	CASRDSPAPYGYTF
NA	TRBV5-1	NA	TRBJ2-5	TGCGCCAGCAGGCAGGGGCTCCAAGAGACCCAGTACTTC	CASRQGLQETQYF
TRBD1	TRBV11-2	NA	TRBJ2-1	TGTGCCAGCAGCTTACGGGACAGCTACTGGTACAATGAGCAGTTCTTC	CASSLRDSYWYNEQFF
TRBD1	TRBV5-4	NA	TRBJ2-1	TGTGCCAGCAGCCAGGGACAGGGCAATGAGCAGTTCTTC	CASSQGQGNEQFF
TRBD2	TRBV9	NA	TRBJ2-1	TGTGCCAGCAACACTGGCGGGAGCTTCGGATCGAATGAGCAGTTCTTC	CASNTGGSFGSNEQFF
TRBD1	TRBV5-6	NA	TRBJ1-2	TGTGCCAGCAGGCAAGGACAGGGGGGGTACTATGGCTACACCTTC	CASRQGQGGYYGYTF
TRBD1	TRBV7-2	NA	TRBJ1-2	TGTGCCAGCAGCCCGAAAGGGGGCCGGTATGGCTACACCTTC	CASSPKGGRYGYTF
TRBD2	TRBV11-3	NA	TRBJ2-5	TGTGCCAGCAGCTCAGGACTAGCGGGAGGAGGTGATCAAGAGACCCAGTACTTC	CASSSGLAGGGDQETQYF
NA	TRBV29-1	NA	TRBJ2-3	TGCAGCGTTCTCGATAGTGCCACAGATACGCAGTATTTT	CSVLDSATDTQYF
NA	TRBV6-6	NA	TRBJ2-5	TGTGCCAGCAGTTTACTCGGGCAAGAGACCCAGTACTTC	CASSLLGQETQYF
TRBD2	TRBV9	NA	TRBJ2-1	TGTGCCAGCAGCGCGTCAATCGGGACTAGCGGGGACAATGAGCAGTTCTTC	CASSASIGTSGDNEQFF
TRBD1	TRBV5-4	once	TRBJ1-2	TGTGCCAGCAGCTTGGCCTGGGGGGACAGGGATGTGGATGGCTACACCTTC	CASSLAWGDRDVDGYTF
TRBD2	TRBV7-3	NA	TRBJ2-5	TGTGCCAGCAGCTCACTAGCGGGAGTAGGGGAGACCCAGTACTTC	CASSSLAGVGETQYF
NA	TRBV5-1	NA	TRBJ1-4	TGCGCCAGCAGCGGCGGTACTAATGAAAAACTGTTTTTT	CASSGGTNEKLFF
NA	TRBV19	NA	TRBJ2-7	TGTGCCAGTAGTATGACCGGGACCTACGAGCAGTACTTC	CASSMTGTYEQYF
TRBD1	TRBV5-1	NA	TRBJ1-2	TGCGCCAGCAGCTTGGAGACAGGGGCCTCGGGTGGCTACACCTTC	CASSLETGASGGYTF
NA	TRBV27	NA	TRBJ2-7	TGTGCCAGCAGTTACCTTTGGCCACCCGGAGCCGAGCAGTACTTC	CASSYLWPPGAEQYF
TRBD2	TRBV13	NA	TRBJ2-1	TGTGCCAGCAGCTTAGGCGGACTAGCGGGAGTCAATGAGCAGTTCTTC	CASSLGGLAGVNEQFF
TRBD1	TRBV7-9	NA	TRBJ1-2	TGTGCCAGCAGCTTATCCCCCGGACAGGGGGCAAGGACCTTC	CASSLSPGQGARTF
NA	TRBV11-3	NA	TRBJ2-7	TGTGCCAGCAGCTTAGGAACGGGCTCCTACGAGCAGTACTTC	CASSLGTGSYEQYF
NA	TRBV6-6	once	TRBJ2-1	TGTGCCAGCAGACGGGACACGGCTGGGGAGCAGTTCTTC	CASRRDTAGEQFF